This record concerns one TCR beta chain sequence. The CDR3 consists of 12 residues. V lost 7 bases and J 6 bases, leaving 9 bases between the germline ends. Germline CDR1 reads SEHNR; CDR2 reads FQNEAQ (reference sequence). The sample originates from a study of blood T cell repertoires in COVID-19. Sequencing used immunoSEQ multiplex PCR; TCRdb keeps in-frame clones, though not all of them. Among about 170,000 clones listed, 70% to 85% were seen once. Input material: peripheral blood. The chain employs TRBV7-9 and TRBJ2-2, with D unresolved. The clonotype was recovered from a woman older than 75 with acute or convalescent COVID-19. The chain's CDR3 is CASTPIPGELFF. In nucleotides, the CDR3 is TGTGCCAGCACCCCTATCCCCGGGGAGCTGTTTTTT.